The next 24 T cell receptor beta chains were all read from a single sample in a study of blood T cell repertoires in COVID-19. The protocol was immunoSEQ multiplex PCR, while the TCRdb copy is restricted to in-frame clones and leaves out a portion. Of fewer than 400,000 clones in the sample, roughly 86% were seen once. The specimen sequenced was peripheral blood. The source of these receptors is a human donor in a cohort sampled during active COVID-19.

This rearrangement joins TRBV11-2 to TRBJ2-5, with 7 bases matching TRBD2. This CDR3 is 15 amino acids long. J gave up 2 bases and V 5 bases, and 8 bases lay outside the gene matches. The germline gives CDR1 SGHAT, CDR2 FQNNGV. The CDR3 here is CASSPRAGTQETQYF. CDR3 nucleotide sequence: TGTGCCAGCAGCCCCCGAGCGGGGACTCAAGAGACCCAGTACTTC.

The chain recombines TRBV4-2 with TRBJ1-2, with D uncertain. Trimming took 4 bases from V and 6 from J, leaving 15 bases between them. Germline CDR1 is LGHNA and CDR2 is YNFKEQ. There are 14 residues in the CDR3. The CDR3 spells CASSRWLVRDGYTF. CDR3 DNA: TGTGCCAGCAGCCGTTGGTTGGTACGGGATGGCTACACCTTC.

The V gene is TRBV4-2, the J gene TRBJ2-3; possibly TRBD2 for D (6 bases). Looked up from germline, CDR1 is LGHNA and CDR2 is YNFKEQ. V was trimmed by 4 bases and J by 1 base, leaving 12 bases between them. The CDR3 covers 15 residues. CDR3 in amino acids: CASSRYPGGTDTQYF. In DNA, the CDR3 is TGTGCCAGCAGCCGATATCCGGGGGGCACAGATACGCAGTATTTT.

The chain links TRBV4-2 to TRBJ1-2; maybe TRBD1 (6 bases). V dropped 4 bases and J dropped 6 bases, with 18 bases sitting between them. The CDR3 has 15 residues. CDR1 LGHNA and CDR2 YNFKEQ come from the germline V gene. The CDR3 bases are TGTGCCAGCAGCCCAAGGCGGGGGGCGGAGGATGGCTACACCTTC. It yields the protein CASSPRRGAEDGYTF.

V and J are TRBV5-1 and TRBJ2-5; 9 positions agree with TRBD2. CDR3 length equals 16 residues. The V gene's germline CDR1 is SGHRS and CDR2 YFSETQ. J lost 5 bases, V lost 6 bases, and 14 bases had no gene match. This CDR3 reads CASTGETSGLGETQYF. CDR3 nucleotide sequence: TGCGCCAGCACCGGGGAGACTAGCGGCCTGGGGGAGACCCAGTACTTC.

The CDR3 sequence is CASSPLGGGRAADTQYF. CDR3 bases: TGTGCCAGCAGCCCTTTGGGTGGTGGGAGGGCCGCAGATACGCAGTATTTT. The chain carries TRBV28 and TRBJ2-3; 7 bases fit TRBD2. Germline CDR1 MDHEN, CDR2 SYDVKM. V dropped 6 bases and J dropped 4; count of bases not matched to a gene: 16. CDR3 size: 17 residues. Full variable domain (outside the CDR3, taken from reference TRBV28 and TRBJ2-3): DVKVTQSSRYLVKRTGEKVFLECVQDMDHENMFWYRQDPGLGLRLIYFSYDVKMKEKGDIPEGYSVSREKKERFSLILESASTNQTSMYLCASSPLGGGRAADTQYFGPGTRLTVL.

The chain carries TRBV30 and TRBJ2-2; 7 bases line up with TRBD1. Trimming took 4 bases from V and 0 from J; bases not matched to a gene: 5. Germline V gives CDR1 GTSNPN, CDR2 SVGIG (reference sequence). The CDR3 covers 15 residues. Here the CDR3 DNA reads TGTGCCTGGACGATGGACAGGACGAACACCGGGGAGCTGTTTTTT. It is translated as CAWTMDRTNTGELFF.

This clone appeared a few times. V and J are TRBV30 and TRBJ1-2, with D uncertain. Germline V lookup: CDR1 GTSNPN, CDR2 SVGIG (reference sequence). The CDR3 has 14 amino acids. Trimming took off 2 bases at V and 2 bases at J, with 12 bases between the two ends. The DNA for the CDR3 is TGTGCCTGGAGTAAAAGCAGGTACAACTATGGCTACACCTTC. Translation: CAWSKSRYNYGYTF.

The rearrangement joins TRBV7-9 to TRBJ2-1, with 8 nucleotides matching TRBD2. V shed 8 bases, J shed 3 bases, and the junction held 6 bases outside the gene matches. CDR3 length: 14 residues. Germline CDR1 SEHNR, CDR2 FQNEAQ (reference sequence). This CDR3 is CASCDSGVYNEQFF. The CDR3 bases are TGTGCCAGCTGCGATAGCGGGGTCTACAATGAGCAGTTCTTC.

The gene calls are TRBV5-4 and TRBJ2-3; 12 bases line up with TRBD2. The trim removed 2 bases at V and 6 bases at J, leaving 4 bases unmatched. The CDR3 loop spans 15 amino acids. Germline V gene data show CDR1 as SGHNT and CDR2 as YYREEE (reference sequence). The CDR3 region is CASSFTSGGRDTQYF. CDR3 sequence (DNA): TGTGCCAGCAGCTTTACTAGCGGGGGGAGGGATACGCAGTATTTT.

This clone was counted a single time. This chain uses TRBV3-1 (or the pseudogene TRBV3-2) with TRBJ1-2; TRBD1 matches at 8 bases. The CDR3 covers 12 residues. V shed 6 bases, J shed 8 bases, and the junction held 5 bases outside the gene matches. Germline lookup yields CDR1 LGHDT and CDR2 YNNKEL (reference sequence). The DNA of the CDR3 is TGTGCCAGCAGTCACGGACAGGGCGGCTACACCTTC. It codes for CASSHGQGGYTF.

The chain is built from TRBV25-1 and TRBJ1-1; perhaps TRBD1 as D (6 bases). Germline-derived CDR1 and CDR2 are MGHDK and SYGVNS. The V end was cut by 0 bases, the J end by 0 bases, with 11 bases between. The CDR3 has 16 residues. The CDR3, as DNA: TGTGCCAGCAGTGAATACGCCAGGGGAATGAACACTGAAGCTTTCTTT. The encoded protein is CASSEYARGMNTEAFF.

V gene TRBV11-2 combines with J gene TRBJ2-7; tentatively, D is TRBD1 (5 bases). Trimming cost V 5 bases and J 4 bases, with 18 bases left between them. This CDR3 has 15 amino acids. Germline V gives CDR1 SGHAT, CDR2 FQNNGV. CDR3 sequence: CASSLQTDSRYEQYF. The CDR3 DNA reads as TGTGCCAGCAGCCTCCAGACAGATTCAAGATACGAGCAGTACTTC.

The rearrangement uses TRBV19 and TRBJ1-1; D unresolved. V lost 5 bases and J 1 base, leaving 11 bases between the germline ends. Looked up from germline, CDR1 is LNHDA and CDR2 is SQIVND (reference sequence). The CDR3 has 14 amino acids. The CDR3 sequence: CASSRETQNTEAFF. The CDR3 region has the DNA TGTGCCAGTAGTCGCGAGACTCAGAACACTGAAGCTTTCTTT.

This chain links TRBV7-8 with TRBJ1-1; possibly TRBD1 for D (5 bases). Trimming shortened V by 1 base and J by 6 bases, and 24 bases separated the two germline ends. Germline-derived CDR1 and CDR2 are SGHVS and FQNEAQ. This CDR3 is built from 18 residues. The CDR3 spells CASSLGIQGAAENAEAFF. For the CDR3, the DNA is TGTGCCAGCAGCTTAGGCATCCAAGGGGCGGCGGAAAATGCTGAAGCTTTCTTT.

The J gene is TRBJ2-1, the V gene TRBV3-1 (or the pseudogene TRBV3-2), with 11 bases that match TRBD2. Germline assignment: CDR1 LGHDT and CDR2 YNNKEL (reference sequence). V shed 0 bases, J shed 4 bases, and the junction held 5 bases outside the gene matches. This CDR3 spans 17 amino acids. The CDR3 DNA reads TGTGCCAGCAGCCAAGACCTCACTAGCGGGAGATACAATGAGCAGTTCTTC. Its protein is CASSQDLTSGRYNEQFF.

The DNA of the CDR3 is TGTGCCAGCAGGACCTACAGGGACCAAGAGACCCAGTACTTC. This translates into CASRTYRDQETQYF. The chain is built from TRBV11-2 and TRBJ2-5, with D perhaps TRBD1 (6 bases). There are 14 residues in the CDR3. CDR1 and CDR2 from the germline V gene are SGHAT and FQNNGV. Trimming stripped 6 bases from V and 0 bases from J, with 11 bases between.

This clone was seen once. The V and J genes are TRBV28 and TRBJ1-2; TRBD1 matches at 9 bases. The CDR3 has 16 residues. J was trimmed by 3 bases and V by 6 bases; bases with no gene match: 11. Germline V gene sequence: CDR1 MDHEN, CDR2 SYDVKM. The CDR3, as DNA: TGTGCCAGCAGCACGGCTTCCACAGGGGGCCACTATGGCTACACCTTC. This codes for CASSTASTGGHYGYTF.

The V and J genes are TRBV5-1 and TRBJ2-1, with TRBD2 matching 7 bases. Losses at the gene ends were 1 base for V and 6 bases for J; bases not matched to a gene: 13. The CDR3 loop spans 17 amino acids. Germline V gene sequence: CDR1 SGHRS, CDR2 YFSETQ. CDR3 nucleotide sequence: TGCGCCAGCAGCTTGACTTCTGCGGGAGACCTCGGCAATGAGCAGTTCTTC. Translated, it gives CASSLTSAGDLGNEQFF.

The V call is TRBV3-1 (or the pseudogene TRBV3-2), the J call TRBJ2-1, with TRBD1 as a possible D gene (6 bases). From germline, CDR1 is LGHDT and CDR2 YNNKEL (reference sequence). V gave up 10 bases and J gave up 8 bases, with 21 bases separating them. The CDR3 totals 14 residues. CDR3 coding DNA: TGTGCCACCACAAACAGGGCAGCTTACGATGAGCAGTTCTTC. It encodes CATTNRAAYDEQFF.

The chain employs TRBV19 and TRBJ1-4; no definite D call. The CDR3 runs 15 residues. V lost 2 bases to trimming and J lost 6 bases, with 13 bases between them. In germline, CDR1 is LNHDA, CDR2 SQIVND (reference sequence). The CDR3 coding sequence is TGTGCCAGTAGTATACTGGCAGGAGGAGATGAAAAACTGTTTTTT. Translation: CASSILAGGDEKLFF.

The chain employs TRBV4-1 and TRBJ1-2; D perhaps matches TRBD1 (5 bases). Germline V CDR1 and CDR2: MGHRA, YSYEKL. The CDR3 sequence is 15 residues long. V lost 3 bases to trimming and J lost 0 bases, with 11 bases between them. The CDR3 region has the DNA TGCGCCAGCAGCCATCTTGGGACTCCTAACTATGGCTACACCTTC. Translation gives CASSHLGTPNYGYTF.

V and J are TRBV30 and TRBJ2-5; D possibly corresponds to TRBD1 (6 bases). Trimming took 5 bases from V and 5 from J, leaving 15 bases between them. Germline V CDR1 and CDR2: GTSNPN, SVGIG (reference sequence). This CDR3 comprises 13 residues. As DNA, the CDR3 is TGTGCCTGGTCCCGGACAGTCGGGGAGACCCAGTACTTC. This codes for CAWSRTVGETQYF.

V and J are TRBV28 and TRBJ2-1; 16 bases map to TRBD2. J gave up 0 bases and V 1 base, and 3 bases lay outside the gene matches. The germline V gene encodes CDR1 MDHEN and CDR2 SYDVKM. There are 19 residues in the CDR3. The CDR3 reads CASSLSGLAGGSSYNEQFF. CDR3 DNA: TGTGCCAGCAGTTTATCGGGACTAGCGGGAGGGAGCTCCTACAATGAGCAGTTCTTC. The full variable domain, rest sourced from reference TRBV28 and TRBJ2-1, is DVKVTQSSRYLVKRTGEKVFLECVQDMDHENMFWYRQDPGLGLRLIYFSYDVKMKEKGDIPEGYSVSREKKERFSLILESASTNQTSMYLCASSLSGLAGGSSYNEQFFGPGTRLTVL.